The 3 T cell receptor beta chains given below trace back to one sample, sequenced in a study of T cell responses to AZD1222 COVID-19 vaccine. TCRdb keeps only in-frame clones here, not all; method: immunoSEQ multiplex PCR. The table shows over 100,000 clones, with about 88% occurring only once. The sample in question was peripheral blood, obtained on day 0 of AZD1222 vaccination. Receptor source: an adult in good health.

J is TRBJ1-1 and V is TRBV29-1, with D uncertain. Germline V gives CDR1 SQVTM, CDR2 ANQGSEA. The CDR3 sequence is 10 residues long. V lost 7 bases and J lost 0, with 3 bases in between. This CDR3 is CSGLNTEAFF. The CDR3 coding sequence is TGCAGCGGATTGAACACTGAAGCTTTCTTT.

J is TRBJ2-7 and V is TRBV7-3, with 11 bases lining up with TRBD1. Germline-derived CDR1 and CDR2 are SGHTA and FQGTGA. The CDR3 runs 15 residues. V shed 6 bases and J 2 bases; nucleotides not matched to a gene: 6. CDR3 sequence (DNA): TGTGCCAGCAGTCCCGGGACAGGGGGAACCTACGAGCAGTACTTC. It yields the protein CASSPGTGGTYEQYF.

This clone turned up a few times. V gene TRBV3-1 (or the pseudogene TRBV3-2) combines with J gene TRBJ2-7, with D maybe TRBD2 (6 bases). This CDR3 is 12 amino acids long. Trimming took off 6 bases at V and 4 bases at J, with 10 bases between the two ends. In germline, CDR1 is LGHDT, CDR2 YNNKEL (reference sequence). The CDR3 loop reads CASRGGEYEQYF. CDR3 bases: TGTGCCAGCAGAGGAGGGGAATACGAGCAGTACTTC.